This TCR beta chain is from a study of blood T cell repertoires in COVID-19. CDR3 length: 15 residues. V lost 4 bases and J 1 base, leaving 13 bases between the germline ends. CDR1 and CDR2 (germline): LGHNA, YSLEER. Study processing details: Reference gene primer amplification in the assay estimated nucleated cell counts. Produced via immunoSEQ multiplex PCR; TCRdb's table is partial and in-frame only. That table furnishes V, J and clone size, whereas the DNA furnished D and trimming. The table lists more than 80,000 clones, more than 70% of them singletons. Material: peripheral blood. The chain has TRBV4-3 and TRBJ1-2; unclear D gene. This clonotype was obtained from a man aged 45-65 years with active COVID-19. The CDR3 spells CASSPRRGSNYGYTF. The DNA of the CDR3 is TGCGCCAGCAGCCCTCGCCGAGGTAGTAACTATGGCTACACCTTC.